The source of this TCR beta chain is a study of cytomegalovirus exposure and HLA in healthy donors. Points from the study as a whole: According to the study, 150 to 200 TCR beta chains were cytomegalovirus-associated. Most TCR sequences proved rare, with some public TCRs found in many donors.

Of note for this clone: Antigen specificity is unknown.

Vbeta (60) and Jbeta (13) primers were used in the PCR. Measured with immunoSEQ multiplex PCR; TCRdb has only the in-frame clones, and not every one. In the table there are roughly 52,000 clones, around 52% of which are singletons. The CDR3 consists of 19 residues. The germline V gene has CDR1 MGHRA and CDR2 YSYEKL. The V gene lost 0 bases and the J gene lost 7 bases, with 22 bases spanning the gap. The receptor's source is a human donor in good health. Sequencing input: PBMCs. The chain links TRBV4-1 to TRBJ1-6, with D unclear. The CDR3 is CASSQEIRKLTSPNSPLHF. CDR3 DNA sequence: TGCGCCAGCAGCCAAGAAATCAGGAAGCTGACGAGCCCGAATTCACCCCTCCACTTT.